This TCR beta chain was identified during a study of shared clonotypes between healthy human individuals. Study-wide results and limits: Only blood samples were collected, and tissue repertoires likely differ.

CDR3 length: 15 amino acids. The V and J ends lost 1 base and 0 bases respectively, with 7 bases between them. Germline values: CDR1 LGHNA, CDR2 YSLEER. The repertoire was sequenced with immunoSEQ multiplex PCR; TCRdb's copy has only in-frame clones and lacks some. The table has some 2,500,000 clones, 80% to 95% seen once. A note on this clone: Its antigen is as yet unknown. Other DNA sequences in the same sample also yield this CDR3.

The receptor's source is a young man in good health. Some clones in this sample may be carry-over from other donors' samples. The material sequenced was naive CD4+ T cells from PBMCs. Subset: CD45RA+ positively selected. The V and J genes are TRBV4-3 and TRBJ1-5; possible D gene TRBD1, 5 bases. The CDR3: CASSQVTGSNQPQHF. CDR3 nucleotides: TGCGCCAGCAGCCAAGTAACAGGTAGCAATCAGCCCCAGCATTTT.